Shown below are 22 T cell receptor beta chains from a single sample sequenced in a study of T-cell memory formation after mild COVID-19. TCRdb re-analysed the 5' RACE reads in MiXCR, keeping a single row per CDR3 protein. Of about 560,000 distinct CDR3 sequences in the sample, around 15% were seen once. Sequences were obtained from PBMCs or a T cell subset sorted from them (not recorded which). Receptors originate from an adult woman who had mild COVID-19 (a few samples of this study predate the infection). Cell type and time point are not known.

This clonotype was observed a handful of times. The chain combines TRBV2 with TRBJ1-2; D call uncertain. The CDR3 sequence is 13 residues long. V was shortened by 5 bases and J by 4 bases, with 11 bases between the two germline ends. Germline V gene sequence: CDR1 SNHLY, CDR2 FYNNEI. The CDR3 nucleotides are TGTGCCAGCAGTCATGAGGGAATCTATGGCTACACCTTC. This codes for CASSHEGIYGYTF.

Only a few counts were recorded for this clonotype. The V call is TRBV9, the J call TRBJ2-1; D remains ambiguous. The germline gives CDR1 SGDLS, CDR2 YYNGEE. The CDR3 runs 13 residues. V was trimmed by 0 bases and J by 3 bases, leaving 4 bases between them. The CDR3 loop reads CASSVGDYNEQFF. For the CDR3, the DNA is TGTGCCAGCAGCGTAGGGGACTACAATGAGCAGTTCTTC.

This clonotype was seen a few times. The rearrangement uses TRBV4-1 and TRBJ2-1; 12 nucleotides line up with TRBD2. The CDR3 covers 18 residues. The junction had 14 bases not matched to a gene; V was cut back by 3 bases and J by 8 bases. The germline V gene encodes CDR1 MGHRA and CDR2 YSYEKL. The CDR3 reads CASSHEGRLAGVGHEQFF. CDR3 coding DNA: TGCGCCAGCAGCCACGAAGGCCGACTAGCGGGAGTGGGTCATGAGCAGTTCTTC.

This clonotype was picked up many times. This chain uses TRBV10-3 with TRBJ1-1; TRBD1 agrees at 11 bases. The CDR3 is 15 residues long. Trimming cost V 6 bases and J 0 bases; bases outside gene matches: 3. From germline, CDR1 is ENHRY and CDR2 SYGVKD. The CDR3 protein is CAIRPGQGVNTEAFF. CDR3 in DNA: TGTGCCATCAGACCGGGACAGGGGGTGAACACTGAAGCTTTCTTT.

This clonotype was seen only a few times. CDR3 sequence reads: CASTPASGSDEQFF. The CDR3 region has the DNA TGCGCCAGCACTCCTGCCAGCGGGAGTGATGAGCAGTTCTTC. The genes are TRBV4-3 and TRBJ2-1, with TRBD2 matching over 8 bases. V lost 7 bases, J lost 8 bases, and 10 bases stayed unmatched. CDR1 and CDR2 (germline): LGHNA, YSLEER. CDR3 length: 14 residues.

This clonotype was observed a few times. The chain is built from TRBV15 and TRBJ2-7; D may be TRBD2 (6 bases). Trimming cost V 2 bases and J 1 base, with 12 bases left between them. The CDR3 length is 15 residues. Germline V gives CDR1 LNHNV, CDR2 YYDKDF (reference sequence). The CDR3 DNA follows: TGTGCCACCAGCAGAACCCGGGACTCTTCCTACGAGCAGTACTTC. This gives the protein CATSRTRDSSYEQYF.

The rearrangement joins TRBV5-5 to TRBJ1-2; 10 bases agree with TRBD1. The CDR3 runs to 16 residues. Germline-derived CDR1 and CDR2 are SGHKS and YYEKEE (reference sequence). V lost 0 bases and J lost 5; bases outside the gene matches: 7. The CDR3 reads CASSLAGTGEGYGYTF. Written as DNA, the CDR3 is TGTGCCAGCAGCTTGGCTGGGACAGGGGAGGGGTATGGCTACACCTTC. Full variable domain (missing parts from reference TRBV5-5 and TRBJ1-2): DAGVTQSPTHLIKTRGQQVTLRCSPISGHKSVSWYQQVLGQGPQFIFQYYEKEERGRGNFPDRFSARQFPNYSSELNVNALLLGDSALYLCASSLAGTGEGYGYTFGSGTRLTVV.

This clonotype showed up just a few times. V usage is TRBV20-1 and J usage is TRBJ2-3; TRBD2 aligns across 10 bases. The germline V gene has CDR1 DFQATT and CDR2 SNEGSKA (reference sequence). There are 16 residues in the CDR3. The V and J ends lost 1 base and 4 bases, in that order; junction bases with no gene match: 8. The CDR3 coding sequence is TGCAGTGCTAGAGGGGCTAGCGGGGGCCAATCAGATACGCAGTATTTT. It yields the protein CSARGASGGQSDTQYF.

This clonotype has more than one count but fewer than ten. The rearrangement joins TRBV27 to TRBJ2-7; D gene unclear. Germline V lookup: CDR1 MNHEY, CDR2 SMNVEV (reference sequence). The CDR3 runs 13 residues. V dropped 2 bases and J dropped 2 bases, with 7 bases sitting between them. CDR3 DNA: TGTGCCAGCAGTTTAAACGGAGCCTACGAGCAGTACTTC. Translating it yields CASSLNGAYEQYF.

V gene TRBV12-3 or TRBV12-4 combines with J gene TRBJ1-1; no definite D call. Deletions cut 4 bases from V and 5 bases from J, with 17 bases between. This CDR3 contains 15 residues. For the CDR3, the DNA is TGTGCCAGCAGTTCCCAAGGGATGCTGCGTACTGAAGCTTTCTTT. Translating it yields CASSSQGMLRTEAFF.

This sequence joins TRBV9 and TRBJ1-1, with 9 bases matching TRBD1. With V trimmed by 4 bases and J by 3 bases, 10 bases remained unmatched. Germline-derived CDR1 and CDR2 are SGDLS and YYNGEE. The CDR3 totals 16 residues. The CDR3 region is CASSLTARTGDTEAFF. DNA for the CDR3: TGTGCCAGCAGCCTCACCGCCCGGACAGGGGACACTGAAGCTTTCTTT.

Only a few counts were recorded for this clonotype. The CDR3 nucleotides are TGTGCCAGCATCCAAAAGGGGTTCTCCTACAATGAGCAGTTCTTC. It translates to CASIQKGFSYNEQFF. The V and J genes are TRBV7-9 and TRBJ2-1, with D perhaps matching TRBD1 (5 bases). The germline V and J ends were trimmed by 7 bases and 0 bases, with 13 bases remaining between them. Germline lookup yields CDR1 SEHNR and CDR2 FQNEAQ (reference sequence). CDR3 length equals 15 residues.

This clonotype was detected a few times. This sequence joins TRBV5-1 and TRBJ2-3; D might be TRBD1 (5 bases). CDR1 and CDR2 from the germline V gene are SGHRS and YFSETQ. The V end was cut by 6 bases, the J end by 0 bases, with 11 bases between. The CDR3 spans 14 residues. The CDR3 is CASNWGSSTDTQYF. CDR3 DNA: TGCGCCAGCAATTGGGGCTCGAGCACAGATACGCAGTATTTT.

The CDR3 loop is CASSSDLQPQHF. The CDR3 nucleotides read TGTGCCAGCAGCTCCGATCTTCAGCCCCAGCATTTT. The chain couples TRBV7-2 to TRBJ1-5; no reliable D call. The V gene lost 4 bases and the J gene lost 6 bases, with 7 bases spanning the gap. Germline V gene sequence: CDR1 SGHTA, CDR2 FQGNSA. CDR3 length: 12 residues.

Only a few counts were recorded for this clonotype. The chain links TRBV15 to TRBJ2-7; D assignment may be TRBD1 or TRBD2 (5 bases each). V shed 3 bases and J shed 4 bases, with 13 bases lying between them. From germline, CDR1 is LNHNV and CDR2 YYDKDF (reference sequence). This CDR3 is built from 14 residues. CDR3: CATSRGVGDYEQYF. As DNA, the CDR3 is TGTGCCACCAGCAGGGGGGTGGGGGATTACGAGCAGTACTTC.

V gene TRBV6-2 or TRBV6-3 combines with J gene TRBJ1-1, with TRBD1 as a possible D gene (6 bases). The CDR3 length is 14 residues. Trimming removed 2 bases at V and 5 bases at J, with 12 bases between. Germline CDR1 is MNHEY and CDR2 is SVGEGT. The CDR3 coding sequence is TGTGCCAGCAGTTACGGCGGACAGATGACTGAAGCTTTCTTT. Translated, it gives CASSYGGQMTEAFF.

This clonotype was recorded many times. This rearrangement joins TRBV9 to TRBJ2-3; the D gene is possibly TRBD2 (5 bases). Germline V CDR1 and CDR2: SGDLS, YYNGEE. V lost 0 bases to trimming and J lost 0 bases, with 5 bases between them. The CDR3 runs to 14 residues. The CDR3 is CASSVERSTDTQYF. CDR3 DNA sequence: TGTGCCAGCAGCGTAGAGCGGAGCACAGATACGCAGTATTTT.

This clonotype was observed a few times. The chain carries TRBV20-1 and TRBJ1-2; TRBD1 might be the D (5 bases). The CDR3 is 13 amino acids. Germline V CDR1 and CDR2: DFQATT, SNEGSKA (reference sequence). CDR3 residues: CRPGTATNYGYTF. The CDR3 DNA reads as TGCAGGCCCGGGACGGCGACTAACTATGGCTACACCTTC.

This chain connects TRBV4-3 to TRBJ2-7; 15 bases line up with TRBD2. CDR1 and CDR2 from the germline V gene are LGHNA and YSLEER. Germline trimming cut 4 bases from V and 3 bases from J; bases unmatched to any gene: 13. The length of the CDR3 is 19 residues. Here the CDR3 DNA reads TGCGCCAGCAGCCCGTATTGGGAAGAGGGACTAGCGGGAGGCTACGAGCAGTACTTC. Translating gives CASSPYWEEGLAGGYEQYF.

The V call is TRBV6-5, the J call TRBJ2-5, with D perhaps TRBD1 or TRBD2 (6 bases each). The CDR3 contains 15 residues. Per the germline V gene, CDR1 is MNHEY and CDR2 is SVGAGI. Trimming left V 6 bases short and J 5 bases short, with 19 bases between. The CDR3 reads CASRQGGLRAETQYF. CDR3 DNA sequence: TGTGCCAGCAGGCAAGGGGGGCTACGTGCTGAGACCCAGTACTTC.

The V and J genes are TRBV2 and TRBJ2-3, with TRBD1 as a possible D gene (5 bases). Germline CDR1 reads SNHLY; CDR2 reads FYNNEI. Trimming took off 4 bases at V and 5 bases at J, with 10 bases between the two ends. CDR3 length: 13 amino acids. CDR3 protein: CASSGGQRDTQYF. CDR3 bases: TGTGCCAGCAGTGGGGGCCAGCGAGATACGCAGTATTTT.

This clonotype was observed a single time. This chain joins TRBV12-3 or TRBV12-4 and TRBJ1-6; weak D call: TRBD1 (5 bases). V lost 6 bases, J lost 7 bases, and 13 bases lay in between. The CDR3 consists of 14 residues. The CDR3 sequence: CASSIGETNSPLHF. The CDR3 DNA reads as TGTGCCAGCAGCATAGGGGAAACCAATTCACCCCTCCACTTT.